This entry lists 24 T cell receptor beta chains sequenced from one sample in a study of CD8 T cells in Susac syndrome. RNA amounts of roughly 0.5 to 1 ug underwent reverse transcription with random hexamers. TCRdb recomputed calls from the immunoSEQ multiplex PCR reads with MiXCR, one row per CDR3 protein. Of fewer than 85,000 distinct CDR3 sequences listed, less than 95% are singletons. Sequenced sample: CD8+ T cells from PBMCs. The source of these receptors is a human donor with Susac syndrome.

The chain is built from TRBV20-1 and TRBJ2-1, with 7 bases matching TRBD1. This CDR3 has 14 amino acids. Germline V CDR1 and CDR2: DFQATT, SNEGSKA (reference sequence). J lost 2 bases, V lost 5 bases, and 6 bases had no gene match. The CDR3 region is CSAGGQPPYNEQFF. The CDR3 coding sequence is TGCAGTGCTGGGGGACAGCCACCCTACAATGAGCAGTTCTTC.

The J gene is TRBJ1-2, the V gene TRBV14; no reliable D call. V lost 2 bases to trimming and J lost 3 bases, with 13 bases between them. There are 15 residues in the CDR3. Looked up from germline, CDR1 is SGHDN and CDR2 is FVKESK. In DNA form, the CDR3 reads TGTGCCAGCAGCCAATGGCGAGACGGAGACTATGGCTACACCTTC. This encodes CASSQWRDGDYGYTF.

The V gene is TRBV3-1, the J gene TRBJ2-1; 13 positions match TRBD2. With V trimmed by 4 bases and J by 7 bases, 7 bases remained unmatched. The germline gives CDR1 LGHDT, CDR2 YNNKEL (reference sequence). The CDR3 extends over 16 amino acids. The CDR3 coding sequence is TGTGCCAGCAGCCCCGGGACTAGCGGGATATGGAATGAGCAGTTCTTC. Translated: CASSPGTSGIWNEQFF.

CDR3 loop: CASSQGGLEQYF. The DNA for the CDR3 is TGTGCCAGCAGTCAGGGAGGCCTCGAGCAGTACTTC. V is TRBV2 and J is TRBJ2-7, with TRBD2 as a possible D gene (6 bases). Germline V gene data show CDR1 as SNHLY and CDR2 as FYNNEI. V gave up 5 bases and J gave up 6 bases, with 11 bases separating them. This CDR3 region has 12 residues.

About this clonotype itself: One end of the junction does not line up with germline, which may come from a read error. The V and J genes are TRBV7-2 and TRBJ2-5; perhaps TRBD2 as D (7 bases). The CDR3 runs to 14 residues. In germline, CDR1 is SGHTA, CDR2 FQGNSA. As DNA, the CDR3 is TGTGCCAGCAACTTAGGGGGGGATCAAGAGACCCAGTACTTC. Translating it yields CASNLGGDQETQYF.

This chain links TRBV5-3 with TRBJ2-1; tentatively, D is TRBD1 (5 bases). TRBV5-3 is an open reading frame whose function is uncertain. Trimming shortened V by 4 bases and J by 9 bases, and 20 bases separated the two germline ends. CDR3 length: 15 residues. The CDR3 DNA is TGTGCCAGAAGCACAGGACGTCTAGGGCGTCGTGAGCAGTTCTTC. It encodes CARSTGRLGRREQFF.

The chain carries TRBV5-4 and TRBJ1-5; D unresolved. The V end lost 2 bases, the J end lost 5 bases, and 8 bases lay between the germline ends. The CDR3 is made up of 13 amino acids. Germline CDR1 reads SGHNT; CDR2 reads YYREEE (reference sequence). The CDR3 region has the DNA TGTGCCAGCAGCTTACGGCCTCATCAGCCCCAGCATTTT. It encodes CASSLRPHQPQHF.

V and J are TRBV27 and TRBJ1-2; 10 bases fit TRBD1. In germline, CDR1 is MNHEY, CDR2 SMNVEV (reference sequence). The CDR3 spans 17 residues. V trimming: 4 bases; J trimming: 1 base; junction bases outside the gene matches: 9. This chain's CDR3 is CASSSRQGAGGNYGYTF. The DNA of the CDR3 is TGTGCCAGCAGTTCACGACAGGGGGCAGGCGGTAACTATGGCTACACCTTC.

This sequence joins TRBV2 and TRBJ1-1; 8 bases line up with TRBD1. CDR1 and CDR2 (germline): SNHLY, FYNNEI. J lost 4 bases, V lost 9 bases, and 7 bases had no gene match. The CDR3 totals 13 residues. Here the CDR3 DNA reads TGTGCCAGACAGGGGGGATCGGGCACTGAAGCTTTCTTT. As protein: CARQGGSGTEAFF.

The chain links TRBV9 to TRBJ1-2; 10 positions match TRBD1. The CDR3 sequence is 18 residues long. In germline, CDR1 is SGDLS, CDR2 YYNGEE. V gave up 1 base and J gave up 2 bases; unmatched junction bases: 11. CDR3 amino acids: CASSVQPGTGEGNYGYTF. In nucleotides, the CDR3 is TGTGCCAGCAGCGTACAGCCCGGGACAGGGGAGGGGAACTATGGCTACACCTTC. Combining the CDR3 with reference TRBV9 and TRBJ1-2 gives the whole variable domain DSGVTQTPKHLITATGQRVTLRCSPRSGDLSVYWYQQSLDQGLQFLIQYYNGEERAKGNILERFSAQQFPDLHSELNLSSLELGDSALYFCASSVQPGTGEGNYGYTFGSGTRLTVV.

The gene calls are TRBV29-1 and TRBJ2-1, with TRBD2 matching 15 bases. Germline lookup yields CDR1 SQVTM and CDR2 ANQGSEA. V trimming: 8 bases; J trimming: 7 bases; junction bases outside the gene matches: 6. CDR3 length: 14 amino acids. CDR3 protein: CSSGLAGGPNEQFF. CDR3 DNA: TGCAGCTCCGGACTAGCGGGGGGGCCGAATGAGCAGTTCTTC.

J is TRBJ2-1 and V is TRBV4-1; 8 nucleotides line up with TRBD2. The germline V gene has CDR1 MGHRA and CDR2 YSYEKL. The trim removed 4 bases at V and 5 bases at J, leaving 7 bases unmatched. This CDR3 is built from 15 residues. In nucleotides, the CDR3 is TGCGCCAGCAGCCCCACCGGTAGCGGGGACAATGAGCAGTTCTTC. It yields the protein CASSPTGSGDNEQFF.

V is TRBV9 and J is TRBJ2-2; perhaps D is TRBD1 or TRBD2 (6 bases each). Deletions cut 3 bases from V and 1 base from J, with 10 bases between. Per the germline V gene, CDR1 is SGDLS and CDR2 is YYNGEE. This CDR3 spans 15 amino acids. DNA of the CDR3: TGTGCCAGCAGCGGGGGGGCGCAGAACACCGGGGAGCTGTTTTTT. Residues: CASSGGAQNTGELFF.

The gene calls are TRBV2 and TRBJ1-1; D gene uncertain. The CDR3 consists of 17 residues. Per the germline V gene, CDR1 is SNHLY and CDR2 is FYNNEI. Trimming stripped 0 bases from V and 0 bases from J, with 14 bases between. The CDR3 region is CASSEAQGRPLNTEAFF. CDR3 coding DNA: TGTGCCAGCAGTGAAGCGCAAGGACGGCCTTTGAACACTGAAGCTTTCTTT. Supplemented by reference TRBV2 and TRBJ1-1, the full variable domain reads EPEVTQTPSHQVTQMGQEVILRCVPISNHLYFYWYRQILGQKVEFLVSFYNNEISEKSEIFDDQFSVERPDGSNFTLKIRSTKLEDSAMYFCASSEAQGRPLNTEAFFGQGTRLTVV.

The J gene is TRBJ2-2, the V gene TRBV9; D not certain. Trimming stripped 3 bases from V and 3 bases from J, with 6 bases between. The CDR3 loop spans 13 amino acids. Germline-derived CDR1 and CDR2 are SGDLS and YYNGEE. As DNA, the CDR3 is TGTGCCAGCAGCGCTCCTTACACCGGGGAGCTGTTTTTT. Amino acids: CASSAPYTGELFF.

V gene TRBV2 combines with J gene TRBJ2-3, with no clear D. Between the trimmed V and J ends, which lost 4 bases and 1 base, there was a span of 6 bases. Germline CDR1 reads SNHLY; CDR2 reads FYNNEI. CDR3 size: 13 residues. The CDR3 spells CASSAPGTDTQYF. CDR3 coding DNA: TGTGCCAGCAGTGCCCCTGGCACAGATACGCAGTATTTT.

This clonotype was found once. The rearrangement joins TRBV3-1 to TRBJ2-7; D is perhaps TRBD1 (5 bases). The CDR3 sequence is 16 residues long. With 4 bases removed from V and 1 base from J, the gap between germline ends came to 17 bases. Looked up from germline, CDR1 is LGHDT and CDR2 is YNNKEL (reference sequence). CDR3 protein: CASSPNPGFVSYEQYF. The CDR3 coding sequence is TGTGCCAGCAGCCCGAACCCAGGGTTCGTGTCCTACGAGCAGTACTTC.

The chain combines TRBV9 with TRBJ1-2; D is ambiguous. The CDR3 is 15 residues long. V dropped 6 bases and J dropped 3 bases, with 18 bases sitting between them. Germline V lookup: CDR1 SGDLS, CDR2 YYNGEE. The CDR3 loop is CASTGEGIADYGYTF. The CDR3 DNA sequence: TGTGCCAGCACTGGGGAAGGTATTGCAGACTATGGCTACACCTTC. Supplemented by reference TRBV9 and TRBJ1-2, the full variable domain reads DSGVTQTPKHLITATGQRVTLRCSPRSGDLSVYWYQQSLDQGLQFLIQYYNGEERAKGNILERFSAQQFPDLHSELNLSSLELGDSALYFCASTGEGIADYGYTFGSGTRLTVV.

V and J are TRBV5-5 and TRBJ2-7, with D possibly matching TRBD2 (5 bases). Trimming took off 0 bases at V and 0 bases at J, with 7 bases between the two ends. The germline gives CDR1 SGHKS, CDR2 YYEKEE (reference sequence). The CDR3 has 14 residues. The CDR3 region is CASSLAGYSYEQYF. CDR3 nucleotide sequence: TGTGCCAGCAGCTTGGCGGGGTACTCCTACGAGCAGTACTTC.

J is TRBJ1-5 and V is TRBV6-2 or TRBV6-3; D uncertain. The V gene lost 3 bases and the J gene lost 4 bases, with 7 bases spanning the gap. CDR1 and CDR2 from the germline V gene are MNHEY and SVGEGT. This CDR3 has 13 amino acids. CDR3 region: CASSYSENQPQHF. The CDR3 coding sequence is TGTGCCAGCAGTTATTCAGAGAATCAGCCCCAGCATTTT.

The chain carries TRBV6-2 or TRBV6-3 and TRBJ1-1; tentatively, D is TRBD1 (5 bases). Deletions cut 5 bases from V and 2 bases from J, with 18 bases between. This CDR3 region has 16 residues. CDR1 and CDR2 (germline): MNHEY, SVGEGT. The CDR3 sequence is CASSLLTPRGNTEAFF. The CDR3 bases are TGTGCCAGCAGTCTCTTGACCCCTCGGGGCAACACTGAAGCTTTCTTT.

This chain joins TRBV2 and TRBJ2-7; D is tentatively TRBD1 or TRBD2 (5 bases each). The CDR3 runs 14 residues. Germline lookup yields CDR1 SNHLY and CDR2 FYNNEI. The V and J ends lost 10 bases and 3 bases respectively, with 19 bases between them. CDR3 coding DNA: TGTGCCATCTCTATCCGGGACGGCAGCTACGAGCAGTACTTC. This translates into CAISIRDGSYEQYF.

Here the CDR3 reads CASSSAEDNEQFF. CDR3 coding DNA: TGTGCCAGCAGCTCAGCGGAAGACAATGAGCAGTTCTTC. The genes are TRBV12-3 or TRBV12-4 and TRBJ2-1; tentative D call: TRBD2 (5 bases). This CDR3 has 13 residues. V gave up 6 bases and J gave up 5 bases, with 11 bases separating them.

This chain links TRBV20-1 with TRBJ2-7; tentatively, D is TRBD2 (6 bases). Germline-derived CDR1 and CDR2 are DFQATT and SNEGSKA (reference sequence). The V gene lost 0 bases and the J gene lost 3 bases, with 27 bases spanning the gap. CDR3 length: 19 amino acids. CDR3 protein: CSARDEFPRAGGTNYEQYF. CDR3 sequence (DNA): TGCAGTGCTAGAGATGAGTTTCCTAGGGCGGGCGGGACCAACTACGAGCAGTACTTC.